This T cell receptor (beta chain) was observed in a study of OX40 agonist ivuxolimab in advanced cancers. Whole-study context: Hepatocellular carcinoma, melanoma, renal cell or head and neck cancer was diagnosed in the dose-escalation patients. The group had a mean age of about 60 years, ranged from about 20 to 79, and was roughly 80% male.

Assay: immunoSEQ multiplex PCR; the TCRdb copy retains only in-frame clones and omits some. The repertoire holds about 90,000 clones, with roughly 89% as singletons. Study conclusions and caveats: Dosing at 0.1 to 3.0 mg/kg was accompanied by clonal expansion of CD4+ and CD8+ blood T cells by week 6. Mean expanded clone counts were higher in CD8+ than CD4+ T cells.

CDR1 and CDR2 from the germline V gene are GTSNPN and SVGIG (reference sequence). The V segment lost 0 bases and the J segment 10 bases; nucleotides outside the gene matches: 4. This CDR3 region has 13 residues. In the case of this clone: The target antigen is unknown.

The chain recombines TRBV30 with TRBJ2-1, with 9 positions matching TRBD2. The specimen comprised CD4+ or CD8+ T cells sorted from blood, sampled in a trial of the OX40 agonist ivuxolimab. The source is an adult with an advanced solid tumor such as melanoma, head and neck, liver or kidney cancer. The CDR3 here is CAWSVGTSGEQFF. The CDR3 region has the DNA TGTGCCTGGAGTGTTGGAACTAGCGGGGAGCAGTTCTTC.